This T cell receptor beta chain was sequenced for a study of blood T cell repertoires in COVID-19. The overall study: Spain, Italy and the United States supplied samples that represented acute and convalescent COVID-19. T cells, B-cell-depleted T cells, or PBMCs supplied cDNA or gDNA.

The authors' processing: Amplification from reference gene primers served as the basis for estimated nucleated cell counts. The data were produced by immunoSEQ multiplex PCR, yet TCRdb's version contains in-frame clones alone and is incomplete. That table is the source of V, J and clone size, and D and trimming were worked out from the DNA. The sample lists 120,000 or so clones, around 83% occurring once. Germline values: CDR1 SGDLS, CDR2 YYNGEE. The length of the CDR3 is 14 residues. Trimming took off 2 bases at V and 3 bases at J, with 11 bases between the two ends. V gene TRBV9 combines with J gene TRBJ1-1, with a possible D match to TRBD1 (5 bases). This receptor was obtained from a man older than 75 with active or convalescent COVID-19. What was sequenced was peripheral blood. CDR3 sequence: CASSVHGGDTEAFF. The CDR3 DNA reads TGTGCCAGCAGCGTCCACGGGGGGGACACTGAAGCTTTCTTT.